This T cell receptor (beta chain) is from a study of blood T cell repertoires in COVID-19. V gave up 4 bases and J gave up 1 base, with 11 bases separating them. In germline, CDR1 is MNHEY, CDR2 SVGAGI. The CDR3 extends over 14 amino acids. This table comes from immunoSEQ multiplex PCR, and its TCRdb copy is limited to in-frame clones, with some not included. The sample contains around 57,000 clones, around 80% of which appear only once. Sequenced: peripheral blood. The source is a woman aged 70-85 years with acute or convalescent COVID-19. This chain links TRBV6-5 with TRBJ2-7; D perhaps matches TRBD2 (5 bases). The CDR3 protein is CASSSTPGSYEQYF. DNA for the CDR3: TGTGCCAGCAGTTCCACTCCGGGGTCCTACGAGCAGTACTTC.